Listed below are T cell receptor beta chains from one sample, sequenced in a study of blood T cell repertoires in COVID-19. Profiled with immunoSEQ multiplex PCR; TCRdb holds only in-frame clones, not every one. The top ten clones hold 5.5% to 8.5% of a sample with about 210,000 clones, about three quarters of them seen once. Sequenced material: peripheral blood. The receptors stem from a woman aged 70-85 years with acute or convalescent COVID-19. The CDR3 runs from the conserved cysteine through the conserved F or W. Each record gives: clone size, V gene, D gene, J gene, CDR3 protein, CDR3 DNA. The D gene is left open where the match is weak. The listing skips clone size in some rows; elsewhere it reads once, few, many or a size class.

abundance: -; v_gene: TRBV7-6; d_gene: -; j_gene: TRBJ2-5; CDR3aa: CASSLIGSQGQETQYF; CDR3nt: TGTGCCAGCAGCTTAATCGGGTCCCAGGGGCAAGAGACCCAGTACTTC
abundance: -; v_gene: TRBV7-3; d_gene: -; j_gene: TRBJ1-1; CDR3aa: CASSLGGDTEAFF; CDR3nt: TGTGCCAGCAGCTTAGGGGGGGACACTGAAGCTTTCTTT
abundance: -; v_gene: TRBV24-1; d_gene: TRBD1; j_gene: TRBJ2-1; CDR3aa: CATSEAGGPSSYNEQFF; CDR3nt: TGTGCCACCAGTGAGGCAGGGGGACCGAGCTCCTACAATGAGCAGTTCTTC
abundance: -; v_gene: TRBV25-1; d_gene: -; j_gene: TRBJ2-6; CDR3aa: CASAQGHTSGANVLTF; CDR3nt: TGTGCCAGCGCTCAGGGACATACCTCTGGGGCCAACGTCCTGACTTTC
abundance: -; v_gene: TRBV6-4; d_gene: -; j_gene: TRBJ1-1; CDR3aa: CASSRTENTEAFF; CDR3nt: TGTGCCAGCAGCCGCACAGAAAACACTGAAGCTTTCTTT
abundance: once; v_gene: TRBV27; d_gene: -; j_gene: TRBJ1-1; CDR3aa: CASSLYVRVDRVTEAFF; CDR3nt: TGTGCCAGCAGTTTATATGTCAGGGTGGATAGGGTCACTGAAGCTTTCTTT
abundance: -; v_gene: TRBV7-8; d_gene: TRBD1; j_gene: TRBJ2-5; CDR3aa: CASSPMTGVGETQYF; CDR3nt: TGTGCCAGCAGCCCTATGACAGGGGTCGGGGAGACCCAGTACTTC
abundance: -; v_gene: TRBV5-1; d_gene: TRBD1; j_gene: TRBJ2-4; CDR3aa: CASTGQGTNIQYF; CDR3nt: TGCGCCAGTACAGGACAGGGGACAAACATTCAGTACTTC
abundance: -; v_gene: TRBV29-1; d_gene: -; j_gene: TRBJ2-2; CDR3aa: CSGSGDLTGELFF; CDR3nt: TGCAGTGGCTCAGGGGATTTGACCGGGGAGCTGTTTTTT
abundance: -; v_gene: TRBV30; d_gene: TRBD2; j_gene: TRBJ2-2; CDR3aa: CAWSVPSLAGGFLGYTGELFF; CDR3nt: TGTGCCTGGAGTGTACCGTCTCTAGCGGGGGGGTTCCTAGGGTACACCGGGGAGCTGTTTTTT
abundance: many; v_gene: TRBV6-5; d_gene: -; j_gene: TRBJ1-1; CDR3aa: CASSYWTNTEAFF; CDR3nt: TGTGCCAGCAGTTACTGGACAAACACTGAAGCTTTCTTT
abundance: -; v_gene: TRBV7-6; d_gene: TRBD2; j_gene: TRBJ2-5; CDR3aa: CASSSIRLAEFQETQYF; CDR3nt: TGTGCCAGCAGCTCCATCAGGCTAGCGGAATTCCAAGAGACCCAGTACTTC
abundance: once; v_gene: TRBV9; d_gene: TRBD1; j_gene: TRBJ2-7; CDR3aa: CASSVAGQGYYEQYF; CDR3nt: TGTGCCAGCAGCGTAGCCGGACAGGGGTACTACGAGCAGTACTTC
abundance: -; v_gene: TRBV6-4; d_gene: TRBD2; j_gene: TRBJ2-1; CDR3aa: CASSASGATYNEQFF; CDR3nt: TGTGCCAGCAGTGCCAGCGGGGCCACGTACAATGAGCAGTTCTTC
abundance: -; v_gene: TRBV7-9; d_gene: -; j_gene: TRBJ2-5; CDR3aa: CASSPGDLRETQYF; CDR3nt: TGTGCCAGCAGCCCGGGTGACCTGAGGGAGACCCAGTACTTC
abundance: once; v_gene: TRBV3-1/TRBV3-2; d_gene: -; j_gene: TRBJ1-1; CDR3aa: CASNRGAGGTEAFF; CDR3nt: TGTGCCAGCAATCGGGGGGCAGGTGGCACTGAAGCTTTCTTT
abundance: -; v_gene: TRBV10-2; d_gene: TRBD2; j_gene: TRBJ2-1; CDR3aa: CASSESLAGLYNEQFF; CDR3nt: TGCGCCAGCAGTGAGTCCCTAGCGGGGCTGTACAATGAGCAGTTCTTC
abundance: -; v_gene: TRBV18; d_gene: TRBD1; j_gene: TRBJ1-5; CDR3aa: CASSPDRTINQPQHF; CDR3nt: TGTGCCAGCTCACCGGACAGGACTATTAATCAGCCCCAGCATTTT
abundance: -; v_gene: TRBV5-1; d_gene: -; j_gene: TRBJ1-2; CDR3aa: CASSLDPGIGVPYGYTF; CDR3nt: TGCGCCAGCAGCTTGGATCCTGGTATTGGAGTTCCCTATGGCTACACCTTC
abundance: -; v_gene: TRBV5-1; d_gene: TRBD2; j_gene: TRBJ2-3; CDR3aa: CASRARGGAVSTDTQYF; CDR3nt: TGCGCCAGCCGTGCCCGCGGGGGGGCCGTTAGCACAGATACGCAGTATTTT
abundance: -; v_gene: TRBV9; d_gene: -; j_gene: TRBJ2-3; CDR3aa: CASSVDGTSTDTQYF; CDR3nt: TGTGCCAGCAGCGTAGATGGGACTAGCACAGATACGCAGTATTTT
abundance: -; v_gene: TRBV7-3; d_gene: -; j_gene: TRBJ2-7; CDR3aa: CASSLEHSYEQYF; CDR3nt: TGTGCCAGCAGCTTAGAACACTCCTACGAGCAGTACTTC
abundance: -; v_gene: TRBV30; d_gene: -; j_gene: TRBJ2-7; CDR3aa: CAWSFETGIYEQYF; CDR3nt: TGTGCCTGGAGTTTCGAGACGGGAATCTACGAGCAGTACTTC
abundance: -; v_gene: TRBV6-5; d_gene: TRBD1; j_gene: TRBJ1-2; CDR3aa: CASSWTGADGYTF; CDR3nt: TGTGCCAGCAGTTGGACAGGGGCGGATGGCTACACCTTC
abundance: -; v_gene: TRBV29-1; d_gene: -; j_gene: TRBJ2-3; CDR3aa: CSARRGNVADTQYF; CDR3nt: TGCAGCGCACGACGGGGGAATGTTGCAGATACGCAGTATTTT
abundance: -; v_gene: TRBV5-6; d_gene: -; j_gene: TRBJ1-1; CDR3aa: CASSLQGPHTEAFF; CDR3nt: TGTGCCAGCAGCTTGCAGGGCCCCCACACTGAAGCTTTCTTT
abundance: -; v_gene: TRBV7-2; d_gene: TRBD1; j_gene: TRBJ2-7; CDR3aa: CASSLTGTGGREQYF; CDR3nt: TGTGCCAGCAGCTTAACTGGGACAGGGGGACGCGAGCAGTACTTC
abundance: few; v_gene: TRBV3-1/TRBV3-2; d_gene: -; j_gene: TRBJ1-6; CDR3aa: CASSQGDSPLHF; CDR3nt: TGTGCCAGCAGCCAAGGAGATTCACCCCTCCACTTT
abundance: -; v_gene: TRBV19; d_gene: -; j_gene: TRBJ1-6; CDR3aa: CASSITGSSSPLHF; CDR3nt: TGTGCCAGTAGTATTACAGGGAGCAGCTCACCCCTCCACTTT
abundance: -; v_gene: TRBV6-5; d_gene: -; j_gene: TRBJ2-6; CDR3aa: CASCPAESGANVLTF; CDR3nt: TGTGCCAGCTGCCCAGCGGAATCTGGGGCCAACGTCCTGACTTTC
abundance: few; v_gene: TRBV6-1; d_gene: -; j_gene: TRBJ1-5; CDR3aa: CASSETPVGRPQHF; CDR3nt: TGTGCCAGCAGTGAGACGCCAGTTGGGCGGCCCCAGCATTTT
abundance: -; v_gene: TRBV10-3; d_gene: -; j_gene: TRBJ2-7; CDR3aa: CAISETGYGYEQYF; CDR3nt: TGTGCCATCAGTGAGACAGGATACGGCTACGAGCAGTACTTC
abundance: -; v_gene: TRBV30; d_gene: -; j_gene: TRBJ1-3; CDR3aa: CAWRYGNSGNTIYF; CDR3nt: TGTGCCTGGAGATATGGCAACTCTGGAAACACCATATATTTT
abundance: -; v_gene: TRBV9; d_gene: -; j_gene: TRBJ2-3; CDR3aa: CASSVGGLKDRTDTQYF; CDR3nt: TGTGCCAGCAGCGTAGGGGGACTCAAAGACCGCACAGATACGCAGTATTTT
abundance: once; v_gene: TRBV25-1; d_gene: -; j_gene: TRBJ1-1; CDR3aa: CASSRTAADTEAFF; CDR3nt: TGTGCCAGCTCCCGGACAGCCGCTGACACTGAAGCTTTCTTT
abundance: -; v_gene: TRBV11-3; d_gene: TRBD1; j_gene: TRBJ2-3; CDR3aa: CASSLQTGDQDTQYF; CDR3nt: TGTGCCAGCAGCTTACAAACAGGGGATCAGGATACGCAGTATTTT
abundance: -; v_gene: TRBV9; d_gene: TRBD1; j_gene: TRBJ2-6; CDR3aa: CASSDRRDRGPGANVLTF; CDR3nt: TGTGCCAGCAGCGACCGTCGGGACAGGGGACCTGGGGCCAACGTCCTGACTTTC
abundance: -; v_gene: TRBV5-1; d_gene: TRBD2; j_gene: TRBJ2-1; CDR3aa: CASSLSAGVSYNEQFF; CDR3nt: TGCGCCAGCAGCTTGTCGGCGGGGGTTTCCTACAATGAGCAGTTCTTC
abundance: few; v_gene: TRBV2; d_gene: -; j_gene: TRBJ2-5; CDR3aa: CASRPSQGGAETQYF; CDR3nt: TGTGCCAGCAGACCCAGCCAGGGGGGAGCGGAGACCCAGTACTTC
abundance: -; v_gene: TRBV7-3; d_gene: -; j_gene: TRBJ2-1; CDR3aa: CASALEAQSDEQFF; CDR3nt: TGTGCCAGCGCCCTCGAGGCGCAGTCCGATGAGCAGTTCTTC
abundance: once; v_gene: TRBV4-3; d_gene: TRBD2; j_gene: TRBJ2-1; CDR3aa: CASSHLMRGGSVNEQFF; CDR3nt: TGCGCCAGCAGCCACCTAATGCGGGGGGGATCTGTGAATGAGCAGTTCTTC
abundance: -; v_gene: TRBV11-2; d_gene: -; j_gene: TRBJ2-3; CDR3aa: CASSLGSGYTDTQYF; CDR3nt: TGTGCCAGCAGCTTAGGTAGCGGATACACAGATACGCAGTATTTT
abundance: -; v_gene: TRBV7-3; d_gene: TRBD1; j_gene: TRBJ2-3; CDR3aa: CASSAQGAGTDTQYF; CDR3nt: TGTGCCAGCAGCGCACAGGGGGCGGGCACAGATACGCAGTATTTT
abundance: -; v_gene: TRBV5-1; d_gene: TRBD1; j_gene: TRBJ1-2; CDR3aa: CASSPPGQEAYGYTF; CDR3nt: TGCGCCAGCAGCCCTCCGGGACAGGAAGCCTATGGCTACACCTTC
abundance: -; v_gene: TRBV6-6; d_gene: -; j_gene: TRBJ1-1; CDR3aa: CASRDSQNTEAFF; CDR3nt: TGTGCCAGCAGAGACAGTCAGAACACTGAAGCTTTCTTT
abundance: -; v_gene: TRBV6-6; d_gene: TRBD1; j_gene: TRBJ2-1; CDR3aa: CASSRQGAQIYNEQFF; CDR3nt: TGTGCCAGCAGTCGACAGGGGGCGCAAATTTACAATGAGCAGTTCTTC
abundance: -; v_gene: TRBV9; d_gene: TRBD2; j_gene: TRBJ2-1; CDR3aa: CASSVGGIGNEQFF; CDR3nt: TGTGCCAGCAGCGTGGGGGGGATAGGCAATGAGCAGTTCTTC
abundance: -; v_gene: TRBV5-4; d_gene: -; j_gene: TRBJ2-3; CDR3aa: CASSSGTRQDTQYF; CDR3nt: TGTGCCAGCAGCTCCGGGACAAGGCAAGATACGCAGTATTTT
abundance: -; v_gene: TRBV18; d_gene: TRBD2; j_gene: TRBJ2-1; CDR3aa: CASSFRGGAVYNEQFF; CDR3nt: TGTGCCAGCTCATTCCGCGGGGGGGCCGTCTACAATGAGCAGTTCTTC
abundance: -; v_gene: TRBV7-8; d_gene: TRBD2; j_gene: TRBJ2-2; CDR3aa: CASSWGGCSGELFF; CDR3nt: TGTGCCAGCAGCTGGGGGGGGTGCTCCGGGGAGCTGTTTTTT
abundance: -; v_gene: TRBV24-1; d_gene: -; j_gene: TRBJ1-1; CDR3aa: CATSDRVNTEAFF; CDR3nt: TGTGCCACCAGTGACCGGGTAAACACTGAAGCTTTCTTT